What follows is one T cell receptor (beta chain) and its context. This clone was seen just once. Which antigen it targets is not known. Qualities for individual bases were not recorded, and no much larger clone is one base off. The CDR3 regions of human TCRbeta chains were analyzed by immunosequencing. In the paper's pipeline: Repertoire TCRs were checked for matches against a reference library of SARS-CoV-2-specific TCRs that had been generated using the MIRA antigen-specificity platform. Breadth meant the fraction of unique TCRs that were SARS-CoV-2-associated, whereas depth meant the fraction of total T cells that were SARS-CoV-2-associated. Using the MIRA data, each spike-specific TCR was assigned both to the spike region to which the TCR was reactive and to a CD4 or CD8 class. Log10-transformed breadth and depth values were compared by one-way ANOVA with Sidak's multiple comparisons tests. As stored in TCRdb, this immuneACCESS dataset retains in-frame rearrangements with V and J assigned. A fraction of the clones does not appear; measured against another copy, unresolved V genes explain less than half of the discrepancy, and the remainder lacks a known reason. V and J calls and clone size come straight from that table; D and trimming were deduced from the DNA. Recorded for this sample are 57,000 or so clones; roughly three quarters of them occurred a single time. The ten most abundant clones make up about an eighth of the sample.

This entry belongs to a study of T cell responses to AZD1222 COVID-19 vaccine (dated by TCRdb to about 2021). Background for the entire study: AZD1222 recipients given second doses at about 4 weeks or at about 12 weeks were pooled, since spike-specific TCR depth and breadth were not found to differ between the two schedules. TCR sequencing covered some 240 trial participants: some 210 given two doses of AZD1222 and about 26 given two doses of MenACWY control vaccine. Enrollment into the trials was organized by age into subgroups of 18-55, 56-69 and 70-plus years, and those subgroups contained approximately 160, 26 and 62 TCR-sequenced participants, respectively. Results the study describes overall, beyond this receptor: The vaccine-associated CD4 TCRs covered the entire spike protein, and the dominant responses fell in regions 160-218 and 743-854. Conclusions about previously exposed vaccinees were limited because only six AZD1222 recipients were SARS-CoV-2 seropositive at baseline. No day 14 peak-response samples were available, so repertoires were characterized only after the peak T cell response. Epitopes outside the regions mutated in the B.1.351 and B.1.1.7 variants were reportedly recognized by nearly half of the unique spike-specific TCRs. In the small 56-69-year group, the increase in depth fell short of significance, most likely because of low power. A significant rise in spike-specific TCR breadth and depth was observed after two AZD1222 doses relative to day 0 and relative to MenACWY recipients. Participants were mostly white British, with more females than males. The authors suggested clonal diversity may have been underestimated.

Including the terminal cysteine and phenylalanine, the CDR3 comprises 16 residues. Only the CDR3 portion is preserved as DNA: 48 bases, with reading frame beginning at the first base. Trimming at the junction amounts to 2 bases on V and 0 bases on J, and the germline ends lie 13 bases apart. CDR1 and CDR2, per the germline V gene, are MGHRA and YSYEKL. The time point label of this sample denotes: baseline before first vaccination. The vaccinee samples were drawn from two UK trials, COV001 and COV002, one of which was a single-blind randomized controlled phase 2/3 trial testing AZD1222 (ChAdOx1 nCoV-19) in healthy adults. For TCRbeta chain sequencing, PBMC samples were collected from trial participants at day 0 and at day 28 after the second dose.

Here the sequenced sample was peripheral blood, taken on day 0 of AZD1222 vaccination. The origin of this receptor is an adult in good health. Here the chain combines TRBV4-1 and TRBJ1-2, with no reliable assignment of the D segment. The CDR3 protein is CASSQSITPSNYGYTF. The sequence in DNA is TGCGCCAGCAGCCAATCTATTACACCGTCTAACTATGGCTACACCTTC.